This TCR beta chain was sequenced in a study of blood T cell repertoires in COVID-19. The CDR3 contains 16 residues. Germline CDR1 MNHEY, CDR2 SVGEGT. V lost 5 bases, J lost 0 bases, and 14 bases lay in between. Clones were sequenced by immunoSEQ multiplex PCR, and TCRdb holds only the in-frame ones, with some missing. The data contain some 66,000 clones, 82% of them singletons. The source material was peripheral blood. The clonotype was recovered from a man in his sixties with acute or convalescent COVID-19. V usage is TRBV6-2 or TRBV6-3 and J usage is TRBJ2-4; D is possibly TRBD1 (6 bases). The CDR3 region is CASSIGQLLAKNIQYF. The CDR3, as DNA: TGTGCCAGCAGTATCGGACAGCTTCTAGCCAAAAACATTCAGTACTTC.